This T cell receptor beta chain originates from a study of T cell responses to AZD1222 COVID-19 vaccine. Study results and caveats: Regions left unmutated in variants are reportedly the target of nearly half of spike-specific TCRs. White British ancestry dominated among donors, who included more females, and clonal diversity was possibly underestimated. Spike-specific TCR breadth and depth rose after two AZD1222 doses.

Sequencing used immunoSEQ multiplex PCR; TCRdb keeps in-frame clones, though not all of them. Altogether about 110,000 clones are present, over 75% being singletons, with the ten largest covering roughly 4.3%. A note on this clone: Its antigen is unidentified.

The germline V gene encodes CDR1 SEHNR and CDR2 FQNEAQ (reference sequence). V was pared by 6 bases and J by 7 bases, with 11 bases of the junction left unmatched. This CDR3 comprises 14 residues. The specimen was peripheral blood, collected 28 days after the second AZD1222 dose. This rearrangement joins TRBV7-9 to TRBJ1-1; TRBD1 agrees at 7 bases. The sequence was obtained from an adult who received the AZD1222 COVID-19 vaccine. The CDR3 here is CASSDPIGGGEAFF. DNA for the CDR3: TGTGCCAGCAGTGACCCTATAGGGGGCGGTGAAGCTTTCTTT.